This entry is about one T cell receptor (beta chain). Relative to the germline gene, one junction end is altered; a read error may explain this. The sample comes from a study of cytomegalovirus exposure and HLA in healthy donors. PCR used 60 Vbeta primers and 13 Jbeta primers. Generated by immunoSEQ multiplex PCR, the TCRdb table keeps only in-frame clones and is missing some. The repertoire holds roughly 120,000 clones, with approximately 80% as singletons. The germline V gene encodes CDR1 MNHNY and CDR2 SVGAGI (reference sequence). This CDR3 comprises 14 residues. The source material was PBMCs. This receptor was identified in a human donor in good health. The chain joins TRBV6-6 to TRBJ1-3; tentative D call: TRBD1 (6 bases). Here the CDR3 DNA reads TGTGCCAGCAGTTACGGGGGCTCTGGTAACACCATATATTTT. This encodes CASSYGGSGNTIYF.